This T cell receptor beta chain derives from a study of blood T cell repertoires in COVID-19. Study information: Acute-phase and convalescent COVID-19 samples originated in the United States, Italy and Spain. Sources were T cells, B-cell-depleted T cells, or PBMCs; the material itself was cDNA or gDNA.

Original methodology: Amplification from reference gene primers served as the basis for estimated nucleated cell counts. Here immunoSEQ multiplex PCR was the method, and the copy in TCRdb shows in-frame clones only, minus some. D and trimming come from the DNA, and the V and J calls and clone size come from that table. Found here are approximately 200,000 clones, almost 80% of them singletons; the top ten hold approximately 15%. This TCR was sampled from a man in his 60s with active or convalescent COVID-19. The sequencing input was peripheral blood.

In nucleotides, the CDR3 is TGTGCCAGCAGCACACCAGCCTTTACAGGGGTGGTTGGCTACACCTTC. Translation: CASSTPAFTGVVGYTF. The genes are TRBV28 and TRBJ1-2; 7 bases map to TRBD1. This CDR3 has 16 amino acids. CDR1 and CDR2 from the germline V gene are MDHEN and SYDVKM. V shed 6 bases, J shed 7 bases, and the junction held 17 bases outside the gene matches.